The 25 T cell receptor beta chains presented below share a single source sample, sequenced in a study of PD-1 blockade in classical Hodgkin lymphoma. Only in-frame clones appear in the TCRdb table, and some are missing; sequencing was by immunoSEQ multiplex PCR. This sample has approximately 25,000 clones; around 83% occur once, and the top ten carry around 1.8%. All patients relapsed after autologous stem cell transplantation, and brentuximab vedotin exposure varied. Isolation of CD4+ T cells from thawed PBMCs was performed by magnetic negative selection. The sample consisted of CD4+ T cells from blood, taken at baseline. The origin of the receptors is a human donor with classical Hodgkin lymphoma.

This sequence joins TRBV7-9 and TRBJ2-7; 11 positions agree with TRBD1. From germline, CDR1 is SEHNR and CDR2 FQNEAQ (reference sequence). The CDR3 totals 15 residues. Trimming took 5 bases from V and 4 from J; bases not matched to a gene: 7. The CDR3 is CASSAPGQGDYEQYF. Written as DNA, the CDR3 is TGTGCCAGCAGCGCCCCGGGACAGGGGGATTACGAGCAGTACTTC.

In its sample, this clone was seen a few times. V usage is TRBV7-9 and J usage is TRBJ1-3; D uncertain. This CDR3 is built from 13 residues. Trimming pared 5 bases from V and 6 bases from J, leaving 11 bases between. Germline loops: CDR1 SEHNR, CDR2 FQNEAQ (reference sequence). The CDR3 DNA follows: TGTGCCAGCAGCCTCCAGGAGTCAAACACCATATATTTT. This sequence encodes CASSLQESNTIYF. The full variable domain, its missing parts supplied by reference TRBV7-9 and TRBJ1-3, is DTGVSQNPRHKITKRGQNVTFRCDPISEHNRLYWYRQTLGQGPEFLTYFQNEAQLEKSRLLSDRFSAERPKGSFSTLEIQRTEQGDSAMYLCASSLQESNTIYFGEGSWLTVV.

There are a few counts of this clone. The rearrangement uses TRBV5-1 and TRBJ1-2, with a tentative D call TRBD1 (5 bases). CDR3 length: 14 residues. V was trimmed by 1 base and J by 4 bases, leaving 11 bases between them. Germline assignment: CDR1 SGHRS and CDR2 YFSETQ. Here the CDR3 reads CASSLNGALYGYTF. The CDR3 DNA follows: TGCGCCAGCAGCTTGAACGGGGCCCTCTATGGCTACACCTTC.

J is TRBJ1-5 and V is TRBV5-8, with unresolved D. The germline V gene has CDR1 SGHTS and CDR2 YDEGEE. The CDR3 has 12 residues. Trimming took off 8 bases at V and 9 bases at J, with 15 bases between the two ends. The CDR3 sequence is CARTQERAPQHF. The CDR3 DNA reads as TGTGCCAGAACCCAGGAGAGGGCGCCCCAGCATTTT. Complete variable domain (other parts from reference TRBV5-8 and TRBJ1-5): EAGVTQSPTHLIKTRGQQATLRCSPISGHTSVYWYQQALGLGLQFLLWYDEGEERNRGNFPPRFSGRQFPNYSSELNVNALELEDSALYLCARTQERAPQHFGDGTRLSIL.

The chain recombines TRBV2 with TRBJ2-5; D ambiguous. Germline CDR1 is SNHLY and CDR2 is FYNNEI. The germline V and J ends were trimmed by 0 bases and 1 base, with 6 bases remaining between them. CDR3 length: 14 residues. CDR3: CASSEASGQETQYF. DNA of the CDR3: TGTGCCAGCAGTGAAGCGTCGGGCCAAGAGACCCAGTACTTC.

The chain has TRBV4-2 and TRBJ2-2; tentative D call: TRBD1 (6 bases). Germline CDR1 and CDR2: LGHNA and YNFKEQ. This CDR3 contains 15 residues. V shed 0 bases and J shed 3 bases, with 8 bases lying between them. The CDR3 is CASSQDNRDTGELFF. In DNA form, the CDR3 reads TGTGCCAGCAGCCAAGATAACAGGGACACCGGGGAGCTGTTTTTT.

This clone was detected once. The chain employs TRBV6-6 and TRBJ2-7; maybe TRBD1 (6 bases). Trimming took 5 bases from V and 1 from J, leaving 9 bases between them. Germline V gene sequence: CDR1 MNHNY, CDR2 SVGAGI (reference sequence). The CDR3 consists of 13 residues. The CDR3 loop reads CASSGDTSYEQYF. CDR3 coding DNA: TGTGCCAGCAGTGGGGACACATCCTACGAGCAGTACTTC.

The chain links TRBV20-1 to TRBJ2-7; D unclear. The CDR3 is 11 amino acids. The germline V and J ends were trimmed by 0 bases and 7 bases, with 7 bases remaining between them. Germline CDR1 DFQATT, CDR2 SNEGSKA (reference sequence). CDR3 nucleotide sequence: TGCAGTGCTAGAGATATCCGTGAGCAGTACTTC. It specifies CSARDIREQYF.

The rearrangement links TRBV30 to TRBJ2-6, with D tentatively TRBD1 (5 bases). CDR3 length: 15 amino acids. Germline-derived CDR1 and CDR2 are GTSNPN and SVGIG (reference sequence). V lost 4 bases, J lost 2 bases, and 12 bases lay in between. The CDR3 sequence is CAWTLGLPGANVLTF. DNA of the CDR3: TGTGCCTGGACCCTGGGGCTCCCTGGGGCCAACGTCCTGACTTTC.

The rearrangement links TRBV2 to TRBJ1-4; 10 bases agree with TRBD1. This CDR3 region has 13 residues. Germline CDR1 is SNHLY and CDR2 is FYNNEI. Trimming removed 8 bases from V and 11 bases from J; junction bases left unmatched: 8. CDR3 residues: CASEGTGVLKLFF. CDR3 DNA sequence: TGTGCCAGCGAGGGGACAGGGGTTCTTAAACTGTTTTTT. The variable domain in full, with the rest retrieved from reference TRBV2 and TRBJ1-4, is EPEVTQTPSHQVTQMGQEVILRCVPISNHLYFYWYRQILGQKVEFLVSFYNNEISEKSEIFDDQFSVERPDGSNFTLKIRSTKLEDSAMYFCASEGTGVLKLFFGSGTQLSVL.

The CDR3 coding sequence is TGCGCCAGCAGCCCCTCCCAGGTCCCAGATACGCAGTATTTT. As protein: CASSPSQVPDTQYF. This rearrangement joins TRBV5-1 to TRBJ2-3, with D hard to call. Deletions cut 4 bases from V and 4 bases from J, with 13 bases between. This CDR3 has 14 amino acids. Germline CDR1 and CDR2: SGHRS and YFSETQ.

The table lists this clone with a count of one. This chain joins TRBV30 and TRBJ1-1, with a weak D call TRBD1 (6 bases). The CDR3 is 15 residues long. The germline gives CDR1 GTSNPN, CDR2 SVGIG (reference sequence). V gave up 3 bases and J gave up 0 bases, with 14 bases separating them. CDR3 protein: CAWRVPDRMNTEAFF. CDR3 coding DNA: TGTGCCTGGAGAGTTCCGGACAGAATGAACACTGAAGCTTTCTTT.

This chain links TRBV15 with TRBJ1-4; D may be TRBD1 (5 bases). The V gene lost 3 bases and the J gene lost 6 bases, with 17 bases spanning the gap. Germline values: CDR1 LNHNV, CDR2 YYDKDF (reference sequence). This CDR3 is 16 amino acids long. The CDR3 loop is CATSSRDPKIHEKLFF. The CDR3 DNA reads TGTGCCACCAGCAGCCGGGACCCAAAGATCCATGAAAAACTGTTTTTT.

The chain links TRBV27 to TRBJ1-3; D perhaps matches TRBD1 (5 bases). V lost 6 bases to trimming and J lost 2 bases, with 11 bases between them. Germline V gene data show CDR1 as MNHEY and CDR2 as SMNVEV (reference sequence). The CDR3 sequence is 14 residues long. CDR3 in DNA: TGTGCCAGCAGACAGGAGAGTGCTGGAAACACCATATATTTT. Residues: CASRQESAGNTIYF.

V is TRBV18 and J is TRBJ2-1, with 7 positions matching TRBD1. Germline-derived CDR1 and CDR2 are KGHSH and LQKENI. The CDR3 consists of 14 residues. V lost 4 bases, J lost 4 bases, and 4 bases stayed unmatched. CDR3 coding DNA: TGTGCCAGCTCACTAGACAGGGTTTACAATGAGCAGTTCTTC. It translates to CASSLDRVYNEQFF.

The chain combines TRBV10-3 with TRBJ1-1; D remains unclear. There are 13 residues in the CDR3. Deletions cut 9 bases from V and 0 bases from J, with 11 bases between. The germline CDR1 and CDR2 sequences are ENHRY and SYGVKD. CDR3 in DNA: TGTGCCATTATGAGGCAGCTGAACACTGAAGCTTTCTTT. This translates into CAIMRQLNTEAFF.

The chain combines TRBV7-6 with TRBJ2-7; D is unresolved. V was pared by 5 bases and J by 7 bases, with 15 bases between. The CDR3 extends over 13 amino acids. In germline, CDR1 is SGHVS, CDR2 FNYEAQ. This CDR3 is CASSPGPRREQYF. The CDR3 DNA reads TGTGCCAGCAGCCCCGGACCCCGCCGGGAGCAGTACTTC.

The CDR3: CASRVDRNFFSYNSPLHF. Written as DNA, the CDR3 is TGCGCCAGCAGGGTGGACAGGAATTTTTTCTCCTATAATTCACCCCTCCACTTT. The genes are TRBV10-1 and TRBJ1-6; 7 bases map to TRBD1. Germline V CDR1 and CDR2: WNHNN, SYGVQD (reference sequence). Trimming removed 6 bases from V and 0 bases from J; junction bases left unmatched: 11. The length of the CDR3 is 18 residues.

This clone appeared a single time. The rearrangement joins TRBV2 to TRBJ2-3, with D possibly matching TRBD2 (6 bases). The CDR3 spans 12 residues. Between the trimmed V and J ends, which lost 8 bases and 7 bases, there was a span of 13 bases. Per germline, CDR1 SNHLY and CDR2 FYNNEI. CDR3 sequence: CASRSSVNTQYF. The CDR3 nucleotides are TGTGCCAGCCGTTCTAGCGTCAATACGCAGTATTTT.

The rearrangement joins TRBV15 to TRBJ1-2, with TRBD1 matching over 9 bases. This CDR3 is 15 amino acids long. Germline loops: CDR1 LNHNV, CDR2 YYDKDF (reference sequence). With 5 bases clipped from V and 3 bases from J, the junction kept 7 bases outside the gene matches. The CDR3 sequence is CATSAGTGSDYGYTF. The CDR3 coding sequence is TGTGCCACCAGCGCAGGGACAGGGAGTGACTATGGCTACACCTTC.

The chain recombines TRBV6-1 with TRBJ2-7, with TRBD1 matching 7 bases. Per the germline V gene, CDR1 is MNHNS and CDR2 is SASEGT. This CDR3 is 12 amino acids long. Trimming cost V 11 bases and J 6 bases; bases outside gene matches: 10. The CDR3 loop is CAGRSQGREQYF. CDR3 sequence (DNA): TGTGCCGGACGATCACAGGGGCGCGAGCAGTACTTC.

Judged by abundance, this clone is medium-sized. The chain joins TRBV28 to TRBJ1-6, with 9 bases aligning to TRBD1. CDR1 is MDHEN and CDR2 is SYDVKM in the germline V gene. The junction had 13 bases not matched to a gene; V was cut back by 3 bases and J by 7 bases. The CDR3 is 18 residues long. CDR3 residues: CASSLGQGRSGGNSPLHF. The DNA for the CDR3 is TGTGCCAGCAGTTTGGGACAGGGACGGTCGGGGGGAAATTCACCCCTCCACTTT.

V gene TRBV9 combines with J gene TRBJ1-4; 7 bases align to TRBD1. Germline CDR1 SGDLS, CDR2 YYNGEE. CDR3 length: 15 residues. Trimming took 4 bases from V and 8 from J; bases not matched to a gene: 11. The CDR3 DNA reads as TGTGCCAGCAGCAGCCTCGACAGGGAGTTCGAAAAACTGTTTTTT. This sequence encodes CASSSLDREFEKLFF.

This clone was counted between two and nine times. V usage is TRBV27 and J usage is TRBJ1-6; D is unclear. CDR1 is MNHEY, CDR2 SMNVEV, per germline (reference sequence). This CDR3 contains 14 residues. Trimming stripped 2 bases from V and 7 bases from J, with 9 bases between. The CDR3: CASSLRRGNSPLHF. DNA for the CDR3: TGTGCCAGCAGTTTAAGAAGAGGGAATTCACCCCTCCACTTT.

The chain combines TRBV9 with TRBJ1-2, with 8 nucleotides matching TRBD1. Germline CDR1 is SGDLS and CDR2 is YYNGEE. This CDR3 is 15 amino acids long. Trimming removed 4 bases from V and 1 base from J; junction bases left unmatched: 6. CDR3 nucleotides: TGTGCCAGCAGCCCCGGGACAGGATATAACTATGGCTACACCTTC. Encoded protein: CASSPGTGYNYGYTF.